The rows below give T cell receptor beta chains drawn from one sample of a study of T-cell reconstitution after alpha-beta-depleted transplantation in children. In TCRdb, the PCR reads were re-called with MiXCR into one record per CDR3 protein. The data hold some 300,000 distinct CDR3 sequences, with about 7.3% observed a single time. The starting material was peripheral blood, obtained 360 days after TCRalphabeta/CD19-depleted stem cell transplant. These receptors were obtained from a female patient aged 2-15 years who had a stem cell transplant for Fanconi anemia, so the T cells may come from the graft donor. Each CDR3 is given with its conserved first and last residue. Each record gives: clone size, D gene, J gene, V gene, CDR3 protein, CDR3 DNA. The D gene is left open where the match is weak. Not all rows give a size; the values are once, few, many and, for expanded clones, a class.

>many|TRBD1|TRBJ2-3|TRBV12-3/TRBV12-4
CASRQGAGLSTDTQYF
TGTGCCAGCAGGCAGGGGGCGGGACTGAGCACAGATACGCAGTATTTT
>-|-|TRBJ2-5|TRBV5-6
CASSFRKETQYF
TGTGCCAGCAGCTTCCGTAAAGAGACCCAGTACTTC
>-|-|TRBJ1-1|TRBV7-9
CASSLGTSSGAFF
TGTGCCAGCAGCTTAGGAACATCCTCGGGAGCTTTCTTT
>many|-|TRBJ2-4|TRBV14
CASSQEAGPKNIQYF
TGTGCCAGCAGCCAAGAGGCGGGACCTAAAAACATTCAGTACTTC
>-|-|TRBJ1-2|TRBV5-6
CASSLGNKDYGYTF
TGTGCCAGCAGCTTAGGGAACAAGGACTATGGCTACACCTTC
>-|-|TRBJ2-3|TRBV5-5
CASSLMNGDRYTDTQYF
TGTGCCAGCAGCTTAATGAACGGGGACCGCTACACAGATACGCAGTATTTT
>many|-|TRBJ2-7|TRBV7-2
CASSLSMKIHEQYF
TGTGCCAGCAGCTTAAGTATGAAGATCCACGAGCAGTACTTC
>-|-|TRBJ2-5|TRBV18
CASSPSLPETQYF
TGTGCCAGCTCACCCTCACTACCAGAGACCCAGTACTTC
>-|TRBD2|TRBJ2-3|TRBV5-1
CASSLWELAGMHMNTQYF
TGCGCCAGCAGCTTGTGGGAACTAGCGGGGATGCACATGAATACGCAGTATTTT
>many|-|TRBJ2-3|TRBV21-1
CASSLRLAGAPDTQYF
TGTGCCAGCAGCCTCCGACTAGCGGGAGCCCCAGATACGCAGTATTTT
>many|TRBD1|TRBJ2-3|TRBV20-1
CSAGDRGNTDTQYF
TGCAGTGCTGGGGACAGGGGGAACACAGATACGCAGTATTTT
>-|-|TRBJ2-3|TRBV5-5
CASSLVGGGLSDTQYF
TGTGCCAGCAGCTTGGTGGGGGGGGGGCTCTCAGATACGCAGTATTTT
>-|TRBD1|TRBJ2-7|TRBV7-9
CASSFGQGVVYEQYF
TGTGCCAGCAGCTTCGGACAGGGCGTTGTCTACGAGCAGTACTTC
>many|-|TRBJ2-7|TRBV20-1
CSARGWPEQYF
TGCAGTGCTAGAGGATGGCCCGAGCAGTACTTC
>many|-|TRBJ2-7|TRBV12-3/TRBV12-4
CASSSYYEQYF
TGTGCCAGCAGTTCATACTACGAGCAGTACTTC
>many|-|TRBJ2-3|TRBV12-3/TRBV12-4
CASSGGWGTDTQYF
TGTGCCAGCAGTGGGGGATGGGGCACAGATACGCAGTATTTT
>many|-|TRBJ2-2|TRBV7-9
CASSYGPGPNTGELFF
TGTGCCAGCAGCTACGGACCGGGCCCGAACACCGGGGAGCTGTTTTTT
>-|-|TRBJ1-1|TRBV6-2/TRBV6-3
CASSYSGAMIAEAFF
TGTGCCAGCAGTTACTCGGGGGCGATGATCGCTGAAGCTTTCTTT
>many|TRBD1|TRBJ1-2|TRBV6-1
CASGSTGLSGGYTF
TGTGCCAGCGGGTCGACAGGGCTTTCCGGGGGCTACACCTTC
>-|-|TRBJ2-5|TRBV3-1
CASSQVRGRRTTQYF
TGTGCCAGCAGCCAAGTACGGGGGCGCAGGACGACCCAGTACTTC
>-|TRBD1|TRBJ1-2|TRBV4-2
CASSQEKQGAYFGGYTF
TGTGCCAGCAGCCAAGAAAAACAGGGGGCGTATTTCGGTGGCTACACCTTC
>many|TRBD2|TRBJ2-1|TRBV13
CASSLRGMSRYNEQFF
TGTGCCAGCAGCTTGCGGGGGATGTCCCGATACAATGAGCAGTTCTTC
>few|TRBD1|TRBJ1-2|TRBV6-5
CASSYQTGVRGYTF
TGTGCCAGCAGTTACCAGACAGGGGTCCGTGGCTACACCTTC
>many|-|TRBJ1-2|TRBV5-1
CASSFGGHYGYTF
TGCGCCAGCAGCTTCGGAGGGCACTATGGCTACACCTTC
>-|-|TRBJ2-7|TRBV2
CAIESGGPYEQYF
TGTGCCATTGAATCTGGAGGGCCCTACGAGCAGTACTTC
>-|-|TRBJ2-3|TRBV14
CASSPYGLISQYF
TGTGCCAGCAGCCCCTATGGACTGATTTCGCAGTATTTT
>-|-|TRBJ1-2|TRBV5-5
CASTNREGYGYTF
TGTGCCAGCACCAACAGGGAGGGCTATGGCTACACCTTC
>many|-|TRBJ1-2|TRBV29-1
CSVEDLYGYTF
TGCAGCGTTGAAGATCTATATGGCTACACCTTC
>once|TRBD2|TRBJ2-5|TRBV13
CASSPLGLAGNRGTQYF
TGTGCCAGCAGCCCGTTGGGACTAGCGGGGAATCGAGGGACCCAGTACTTC
>few|TRBD2|TRBJ2-5|TRBV3-1
CASSLAGELETQYF
TGTGCCAGCAGCCTTGCGGGGGAGTTAGAGACCCAGTACTTC
>many|TRBD1|TRBJ1-2|TRBV4-3
CASSRRTGDYGYTF
TGCGCCAGCAGCCGAAGGACAGGGGACTATGGCTACACCTTC
>many|-|TRBJ1-2|TRBV12-3/TRBV12-4
CASSLRTLVYGYTF
TGTGCCAGCAGTCTGAGGACACTAGTCTATGGCTACACCTTC
>many|TRBD2|TRBJ2-2|TRBV20-1
CSARGPGLADTGELFF
TGCAGTGCTAGAGGCCCGGGACTAGCTGACACCGGGGAGCTGTTTTTT
>many|TRBD2|TRBJ2-5|TRBV12-3/TRBV12-4
CASSFSGSETQYF
TGTGCCAGCAGTTTTAGCGGGAGTGAGACCCAGTACTTC
>few|-|TRBJ2-3|TRBV4-3
CASSPFTGGLDTQYF
TGCGCCAGCAGCCCATTTACGGGGGGCTTGGATACGCAGTATTTT
>few|TRBD1|TRBJ1-2|TRBV13
CASSWTGDSEYGYTF
TGTGCCAGCAGCTGGACAGGGGATTCGGAATATGGCTACACCTTC
>few|-|TRBJ1-1|TRBV3-1
CASRRAGVRTEAFF
TGTGCCAGCAGGAGGGCAGGGGTGAGGACTGAAGCTTTCTTT
>-|-|TRBJ1-1|TRBV9
CASSESPGRRTEAFF
TGTGCCAGCAGCGAATCACCAGGTCGTCGCACTGAAGCTTTCTTT
>few|TRBD1|TRBJ2-7|TRBV7-2
CASSLVGTDLWEQYF
TGTGCCAGCAGCTTAGTTGGGACAGACTTGTGGGAGCAGTACTTC
>many|-|TRBJ1-3|TRBV12-3/TRBV12-4
CASRSGETSGNTIYF
TGTGCCAGCAGATCGGGCGAGACCAGCGGAAACACCATATATTTT
>-|-|TRBJ2-5|TRBV30
CAWSPAETQYF
TGTGCCTGGAGTCCAGCAGAGACCCAGTACTTC
>few|-|TRBJ1-2|TRBV5-6
CASSLVGAPEENYGYTF
TGTGCCAGCAGCTTGGTAGGGGCACCTGAGGAAAACTATGGCTACACCTTC
>many|TRBD1|TRBJ2-7|TRBV20-1
CSAKTGAPYEQYF
TGCAGTGCTAAGACAGGGGCCCCCTACGAGCAGTACTTC
>once|-|TRBJ2-1|TRBV29-1
CSVESAADLSYNEQFF
TGCAGCGTTGAATCCGCAGCCGACCTCTCCTACAATGAGCAGTTCTTC
>many|-|TRBJ2-1|TRBV7-3
CASSLKGRSSGNEQFF
TGTGCCAGCAGCTTAAAAGGGCGGTCGTCGGGGAATGAGCAGTTCTTC
>many|-|TRBJ1-2|TRBV6-5
CASSPQGPYRERGYTF
TGTGCCAGCAGTCCCCAAGGCCCCTACCGGGAAAGGGGCTACACCTTC
>few|TRBD1|TRBJ2-5|TRBV5-6
CAGLNRGREETQYF
TGTGCCGGACTGAACAGGGGGCGAGAAGAGACCCAGTACTTC
>-|-|TRBJ2-3|TRBV19
CARRVPTDTQYF
TGTGCCAGGAGGGTACCCACAGATACGCAGTATTTT
>many|-|TRBJ1-2|TRBV20-1
CSARGPDLGYTF
TGCAGTGCTAGGGGGCCGGACCTTGGCTACACCTTC